A selection of T cell receptor beta chains follows, all from one sample in a study of CD8 T cells in Susac syndrome. MiXCR, applied by TCRdb to the immunoSEQ multiplex PCR reads, yields one record per CDR3 protein. In the table there are about 70,000 distinct CDR3 sequences, just under 95% of which are singletons. The specimen was CD8+ T cells from PBMCs. The receptors come from a human donor in good health. Each CDR3 is given with its conserved first and last residue. The D gene is left open where the match is weak. Size is stated for part of the rows, as once, few or many counts, or as a class when the clone is expanded.

clone size	V gene	J gene	D gene	CDR3 protein	CDR3 DNA
NA	TRBV6-2/TRBV6-3	TRBJ2-1	TRBD2	CASSWIAGAQNEQFF	TGTGCCAGCAGTTGGATAGCGGGGGCTCAAAATGAGCAGTTCTTC
NA	TRBV24-1	TRBJ2-3	NA	CATSDSRRGTQYF	TGTGCCACCAGTGATTCGAGGAGGGGTACGCAGTATTTT
NA	TRBV12-3/TRBV12-4	TRBJ1-2	NA	CASRRRDGGIYGYTF	TGTGCCAGCAGGCGAAGGGACGGAGGCATCTATGGCTACACCTTC
NA	TRBV12-5	TRBJ1-1	NA	CASGMGAGTEAFF	TGTGCTAGTGGTATGGGGGCTGGCACTGAAGCTTTCTTT
NA	TRBV9	TRBJ1-1	NA	CASSYQGYTEAFF	TGTGCCAGCAGTTACCAGGGGTACACTGAAGCTTTCTTT
NA	TRBV6-2/TRBV6-3	TRBJ2-3	TRBD2	CASSRLAASTDTQYF	TGTGCCAGCAGCCGACTAGCGGCGAGCACAGATACGCAGTATTTT
NA	TRBV28	TRBJ2-3	TRBD2	CASRQLADSTDTQYF	TGTGCCAGCAGACAACTAGCGGATAGCACAGATACGCAGTATTTT
few	TRBV4-1	TRBJ2-7	NA	CASSQDRGRDEQYF	TGCGCCAGCAGCCAAGATCGGGGCAGGGACGAGCAGTACTTC
NA	TRBV13	TRBJ2-1	NA	CASGVEGGPYNEQFF	TGTGCCAGCGGAGTAGAAGGCGGTCCCTACAATGAGCAGTTCTTC
NA	TRBV9	TRBJ1-1	TRBD1	CASSPTGSGAEAFF	TGTGCCAGCAGCCCGACAGGGTCAGGAGCTGAAGCTTTCTTT
NA	TRBV27	TRBJ2-7	NA	CASSLGQGINEQYF	TGTGCCAGCAGTTTAGGGCAGGGTATCAACGAGCAGTACTTC
NA	TRBV4-2	TRBJ2-1	NA	CASSQVQGNEQFF	TGTGCCAGCAGCCAAGTCCAGGGAAATGAGCAGTTCTTC
NA	TRBV13	TRBJ1-2	TRBD1	CASSLAAGGMDGYTF	TGTGCCAGCAGCTTAGCGGCAGGGGGAATGGATGGCTACACCTTC
few	TRBV5-6	TRBJ1-6	TRBD1	CASSSPGTVNSPLHF	TGTGCCAGCAGCTCTCCCGGGACAGTTAATTCACCCCTCCACTTT
NA	TRBV20-1	TRBJ2-1	TRBD2	CSAVLAGGYNEQFF	TGCAGTGCTGTTCTAGCGGGGGGTTACAATGAGCAGTTCTTC
NA	TRBV29-1	TRBJ1-2	NA	CSVDQTDYGYTF	TGCAGCGTTGACCAGACGGACTATGGCTACACCTTC
NA	TRBV3-1	TRBJ1-5	NA	CASSQGALSNQPQHF	TGTGCCAGCAGCCAAGGGGCCCTTAGCAATCAGCCCCAGCATTTT
NA	TRBV12-3/TRBV12-4	TRBJ1-1	NA	CASSPPGGPAAFF	TGTGCCAGCAGCCCCCCGGGGGGCCCAGCAGCTTTCTTT
NA	TRBV13	TRBJ2-7	NA	CASRGLAREQYF	TGTGCCAGCAGAGGGCTAGCGCGCGAGCAGTACTTC
NA	TRBV7-9	TRBJ1-6	NA	CASSSLGDTNSPLHF	TGTGCCAGCAGCTCCCTAGGTGACACGAATTCACCCCTCCACTTT
NA	TRBV5-1	TRBJ2-5	TRBD2	CASSLPAAGEQETQYF	TGCGCCAGCAGCTTGCCTGCAGCGGGGGAGCAAGAGACCCAGTACTTC
NA	TRBV7-2	TRBJ2-7	NA	CASSDGRPTEASTEQYF	TGTGCCAGCAGCGACGGACGTCCGACAGAAGCCTCTACGGAGCAGTACTTC
NA	TRBV9	TRBJ2-7	NA	CASSVDGGYDEQYF	TGTGCCAGCAGCGTCGACGGGGGATATGACGAGCAGTACTTC
NA	TRBV7-9	TRBJ1-1	NA	CASSLLGETEAFF	TGTGCCAGCAGCTTATTGGGGGAGACTGAAGCTTTCTTT
NA	TRBV7-8	TRBJ2-2	TRBD2	CASSLGGGATGELFF	TGTGCCAGCAGCTTAGGCGGGGGGGCGACCGGGGAGCTGTTTTTT
NA	TRBV30	TRBJ2-1	NA	CAWSVQGGNEQFF	TGTGCCTGGAGTGTACAAGGTGGAAATGAGCAGTTCTTC
NA	TRBV29-1	TRBJ2-1	TRBD2	CSVEETSGEYNEQFF	TGCAGCGTTGAAGAGACTAGCGGGGAATACAATGAGCAGTTCTTC
NA	TRBV29-1	TRBJ1-2	NA	CSVDPDGEYGYTF	TGCAGCGTTGACCCGGACGGGGAATATGGCTACACCTTC
NA	TRBV27	TRBJ1-5	NA	CASSLNRPTYGQPQHF	TGTGCCAGCAGTTTAAACAGGCCCACTTACGGTCAGCCCCAGCATTTT
NA	TRBV28	TRBJ1-1	TRBD1	CASSYFPGQGPGNTEAFF	TGTGCCAGCAGCTATTTTCCGGGACAGGGGCCAGGGAACACTGAAGCTTTCTTT
NA	TRBV29-1	TRBJ1-2	NA	CSVVADDGYTF	TGCAGCGTTGTAGCAGACGATGGCTACACCTTC
NA	TRBV12-3/TRBV12-4	TRBJ1-4	NA	CASSLASDGSNEKLFF	TGTGCCAGCAGTTTAGCCTCGGACGGGTCAAATGAAAAACTGTTTTTT
NA	TRBV2	TRBJ2-7	NA	CASSDPGPYSYEQYF	TGTGCCAGCAGTGATCCGGGCCCCTACTCCTACGAGCAGTACTTC
NA	TRBV27	TRBJ2-3	TRBD1	CASSLGAGGFDTQYF	TGTGCCAGCAGTTTAGGGGCAGGGGGCTTCGATACGCAGTATTTT
NA	TRBV2	TRBJ1-1	NA	CASSFLTTEAFF	TGTGCCAGCAGTTTCCTTACGACTGAAGCTTTCTTT
NA	TRBV6-1	TRBJ2-1	NA	CASSKVQNSYNEQFF	TGTGCCAGCAGCAAGGTACAGAACTCCTACAATGAGCAGTTCTTC
NA	TRBV29-1	TRBJ2-7	NA	CSVEKNRDSYEQYF	TGCAGCGTTGAGAAGAACAGGGACTCCTACGAGCAGTACTTC
NA	TRBV4-3	TRBJ2-1	NA	CASSQGLSSSYNEQFF	TGCGCCAGCAGCCAAGGGCTCAGTAGCTCCTACAATGAGCAGTTCTTC
NA	TRBV5-1	TRBJ2-5	NA	CASSPERTVMETQYF	TGCGCCAGCAGCCCGGAGCGGACAGTGATGGAGACCCAGTACTTC
NA	TRBV4-1	TRBJ2-3	NA	CASSQDGVEGDTQYF	TGCGCCAGCAGCCAAGATGGGGTAGAAGGTGATACGCAGTATTTT
few	TRBV4-1	TRBJ2-7	TRBD1	CASSGQGSSYEQYF	TGCGCCAGCAGTGGACAGGGGAGCTCCTACGAGCAGTACTTC
NA	TRBV6-4	TRBJ2-2	NA	CASSELPGELFF	TGTGCCAGCAGTGAGTTGCCCGGGGAGCTGTTTTTT
NA	TRBV13	TRBJ2-5	TRBD1	CASSALGTGVGETQYF	TGTGCCAGCAGCGCCCTCGGGACAGGGGTAGGGGAGACCCAGTACTTC
NA	TRBV4-1	TRBJ1-2	TRBD1	CASSGGGASYGYTF	TGCGCCAGCAGCGGAGGGGGCGCCTCCTATGGCTACACCTTC
NA	TRBV29-1	TRBJ2-7	NA	CSALGGGEQYF	TGCAGCGCCCTCGGGGGCGGCGAGCAGTACTTC
NA	TRBV4-1	TRBJ1-1	NA	CASSHDQGGNTEAFF	TGCGCCAGCAGCCACGACCAGGGTGGGAACACTGAAGCTTTCTTT
once	TRBV3-1	TRBJ1-5	TRBD1	CASSQEGGGTGTQPQHF	TGTGCCAGCAGCCAAGAAGGGGGTGGGACAGGGACTCAGCCCCAGCATTTT
once	TRBV27	TRBJ2-1	TRBD2	CASSLGTSPHNEQFF	TGTGCCAGCAGTTTGGGGACTAGTCCCCACAATGAGCAGTTCTTC
NA	TRBV7-2	TRBJ2-1	NA	CASSLDGLNEQFF	TGTGCCAGCAGCTTAGACGGCCTCAATGAGCAGTTCTTC
NA	TRBV5-1	TRBJ1-5	TRBD1	CASSLGDRESNQPQHF	TGCGCCAGCAGCTTGGGGGACAGGGAGAGCAATCAGCCCCAGCATTTT
NA	TRBV7-9	TRBJ1-5	NA	CASSGGSIQPQHF	TGTGCCAGCTCTGGGGGATCGATTCAGCCCCAGCATTTT
NA	TRBV29-1	TRBJ1-2	NA	CSVADTGNYGYTF	TGCAGCGTTGCAGACACCGGGAACTATGGCTACACCTTC
NA	TRBV12-3/TRBV12-4	TRBJ2-7	NA	CASSFRRLDHEQYF	TGTGCCAGCAGTTTCAGACGGCTTGATCACGAGCAGTACTTC
NA	TRBV14	TRBJ2-7	TRBD2	CASRDTSGGPYYEQYF	TGTGCCAGCAGAGACACTAGCGGGGGGCCATACTACGAGCAGTACTTC
NA	TRBV30	TRBJ2-3	NA	CAWRSLRDTQYF	TGTGCCTGGAGAAGTTTACGGGATACGCAGTATTTT
NA	TRBV7-9	TRBJ2-1	TRBD1	CASSLAPGQGAYNEQFF	TGTGCCAGCAGCTTAGCTCCGGGACAGGGGGCCTACAATGAGCAGTTCTTC
NA	TRBV29-1	TRBJ2-5	NA	CSVEAANQETQYF	TGCAGCGTTGAGGCAGCGAATCAAGAGACCCAGTACTTC